This T cell receptor beta chain was identified in a study of PD-1 blockade in classical Hodgkin lymphoma. This table comes from immunoSEQ multiplex PCR, and its TCRdb copy is limited to in-frame clones, with some not included. Here the sample spans roughly 7,000 clones, around 81% being singletons. General study findings and limits: Baseline TCR diversity was reportedly lower in newly diagnosed patients than healthy donors. The causes of the repertoire differences, possibly disease activity or prior therapy, remain undefined.

A remark on this clone: What it binds is not known.

Time point reported: newly diagnosed, previously untreated cHL patient sample. Untreated, newly diagnosed classical Hodgkin lymphoma PBMCs were used for comparison. The germline CDR1 and CDR2 sequences are KGHSH and LQKENI. With 4 bases clipped from V and 3 bases from J, the junction kept 9 bases outside the gene matches. The CDR3 covers 16 residues. V is TRBV18 and J is TRBJ2-3; 8 positions agree with TRBD1. The sequenced sample consisted of peripheral blood mononuclear cells (PBMCs). This clonotype originated in a human donor with classical Hodgkin lymphoma. CDR3 in DNA: TGTGCCAGCTCACAAACGAGCAGGACAGGGACAGATACGCAGTATTTT. Translated, it gives CASSQTSRTGTDTQYF. Complete variable domain (other parts from reference TRBV18 and TRBJ2-3): NAGVMQNPRHLVRRRGQEARLRCSPMKGHSHVYWYRQLPEEGLKFMVYLQKENIIDESGMPKERFSAEFPKEGPSILRIQQVVRGDSAAYFCASSQTSRTGTDTQYFGPGTRLTVL.